Listed below are T cell receptor beta chains from one sample, sequenced in a study of sequential checkpoint blockade in melanoma. Sequencing used immunoSEQ multiplex PCR; TCRdb keeps in-frame clones, though not all of them. The sample contains 4,000 to 6,000 clones, around 69% of which appear only once. Sequenced here: CD8+ T cells sorted from blood (inferred from file names), sampled from a patient given nivolumab and ipilimumab in sequence. These receptors were taken from a human donor with melanoma. Each CDR3 is given with its conserved first and last residue. Each record gives: clone size, D gene, J gene, V gene, CDR3 protein, CDR3 DNA. A D gene is named only where the DNA matches it firmly. A clone size is listed for some rows: how often the clone was seen (once, few, many), or a class if it is expanded.

clone size: -
D gene: TRBD2
J gene: TRBJ2-3
V gene: TRBV9
CDR3 protein: CASSPIAGLRWNTQYF
CDR3 DNA: TGTGCCAGCAGCCCGATAGCGGGGCTAAGGTGGAATACGCAGTATTTT

clone size: -
D gene: TRBD1
J gene: TRBJ2-2
V gene: TRBV28
CDR3 protein: CASSLARGPSGELFF
CDR3 DNA: TGTGCCAGCAGTTTAGCCAGGGGGCCTTCCGGGGAGCTGTTTTTT

clone size: once
D gene: -
J gene: TRBJ1-2
V gene: TRBV27
CDR3 protein: CASSFIANYGYTF
CDR3 DNA: TGTGCCAGCAGTTTTATAGCGAACTATGGCTACACCTTC

clone size: -
D gene: TRBD2
J gene: TRBJ2-2
V gene: TRBV28
CDR3 protein: CASSGTGRENTGELFF
CDR3 DNA: TGTGCCAGCAGCGGGACCGGGAGGGAGAACACCGGGGAGCTGTTTTTT

clone size: -
D gene: TRBD1
J gene: TRBJ2-7
V gene: TRBV5-5
CDR3 protein: CASSYTGGAPYEQYF
CDR3 DNA: TGTGCCAGCAGCTACACAGGGGGCGCGCCCTACGAGCAGTACTTC

clone size: -
D gene: -
J gene: TRBJ2-7
V gene: TRBV13
CDR3 protein: CASSSDRDTTYEQYF
CDR3 DNA: TGTGCCAGCAGCTCCGACCGGGACACCACCTACGAGCAGTACTTC

clone size: large
D gene: -
J gene: TRBJ2-7
V gene: TRBV19
CDR3 protein: CASSIFGEQYF
CDR3 DNA: TGTGCCAGTAGTATATTCGGCGAGCAGTACTTC

clone size: -
D gene: TRBD2
J gene: TRBJ2-7
V gene: TRBV5-1
CDR3 protein: CASSPPGTSGGTYEQYF
CDR3 DNA: TGCGCCAGCAGCCCGCCGGGGACTAGCGGGGGGACCTACGAGCAGTACTTC

clone size: few
D gene: TRBD2
J gene: TRBJ2-7
V gene: TRBV19
CDR3 protein: CASSVSGPSYEQYF
CDR3 DNA: TGTGCCAGTAGCGTTAGCGGGCCCTCCTACGAGCAGTACTTC

clone size: -
D gene: TRBD1
J gene: TRBJ1-1
V gene: TRBV4-1
CDR3 protein: CASSQEPGQGKLSPLLF
CDR3 DNA: TGCGCCAGCAGCCAAGAGCCGGGACAGGGAAAGCTCAGCCCCCTTCTTTTT

clone size: -
D gene: -
J gene: TRBJ1-2
V gene: TRBV27
CDR3 protein: CASSPDRANYGYTF
CDR3 DNA: TGTGCCAGCAGTCCGGACAGAGCTAACTATGGCTACACCTTC

clone size: -
D gene: TRBD1
J gene: TRBJ2-3
V gene: TRBV19
CDR3 protein: CASSIVGTVTDTQYF
CDR3 DNA: TGTGCCAGTAGTATAGTGGGGACAGTCACAGATACGCAGTATTTT

clone size: -
D gene: TRBD2
J gene: TRBJ2-7
V gene: TRBV28
CDR3 protein: CASSRLSLAGGSYEQYF
CDR3 DNA: TGTGCCAGCAGTCGACTCTCCTTAGCGGGAGGGTCGTACGAGCAGTACTTC

clone size: -
D gene: TRBD1
J gene: TRBJ2-6
V gene: TRBV5-8
CDR3 protein: CASSFRTGSYSGANVLTF
CDR3 DNA: TGTGCCAGCAGCTTTAGGACAGGGAGTTACTCTGGGGCCAACGTCCTGACTTTC

clone size: -
D gene: TRBD1
J gene: TRBJ1-1
V gene: TRBV27
CDR3 protein: CASTPRGVLNTEAFF
CDR3 DNA: TGTGCCAGCACCCCCAGGGGGGTACTGAACACTGAAGCTTTCTTT

clone size: -
D gene: TRBD1
J gene: TRBJ2-7
V gene: TRBV7-2
CDR3 protein: CASSLAVTGVSEQYF
CDR3 DNA: TGTGCCAGCAGCTTAGCTGTGACAGGGGTGTCCGAGCAGTACTTC

clone size: -
D gene: -
J gene: TRBJ2-1
V gene: TRBV9
CDR3 protein: CASSVSSGLSYNEQFF
CDR3 DNA: TGTGCCAGCAGCGTTTCAAGCGGCTTAAGTTACAATGAGCAGTTCTTC

clone size: -
D gene: TRBD2
J gene: TRBJ2-3
V gene: TRBV7-3
CDR3 protein: CASSSTAGMADTQYF
CDR3 DNA: TGTGCCAGCAGCTCGACAGCGGGAATGGCAGATACGCAGTATTTT

clone size: once
D gene: -
J gene: TRBJ2-5
V gene: TRBV7-6
CDR3 protein: CASSFSTTGGGLNQETQYF
CDR3 DNA: TGTGCCAGCAGCTTCTCGACCACAGGGGGGGGACTTAACCAAGAGACCCAGTACTTC

clone size: few
D gene: -
J gene: TRBJ1-3
V gene: TRBV5-8
CDR3 protein: CASSLLNTIYF
CDR3 DNA: TGTGCCAGCAGCTTGCTCAACACCATATATTTT

clone size: -
D gene: -
J gene: TRBJ1-1
V gene: TRBV7-6
CDR3 protein: CASSLALGDTEAFF
CDR3 DNA: TGTGCCAGCAGCTTAGCCTTGGGCGACACTGAAGCTTTCTTT

clone size: few
D gene: -
J gene: TRBJ1-5
V gene: TRBV28
CDR3 protein: CASSDGSSDQPQHF
CDR3 DNA: TGTGCCAGCAGTGATGGGTCAAGCGATCAGCCCCAGCATTTT

clone size: once
D gene: -
J gene: TRBJ1-2
V gene: TRBV5-4
CDR3 protein: CASSLDQGLTGYTF
CDR3 DNA: TGTGCCAGCAGCTTGGATCAGGGGCTGACTGGCTACACCTTC

clone size: -
D gene: TRBD2
J gene: TRBJ2-1
V gene: TRBV6-5
CDR3 protein: CASSQRENLNEQFF
CDR3 DNA: TGTGCCAGCAGCCAGCGGGAGAACCTCAATGAGCAGTTCTTC

clone size: -
D gene: -
J gene: TRBJ1-1
V gene: TRBV6-4
CDR3 protein: CASSPGQENTEAFF
CDR3 DNA: TGTGCCAGCAGTCCGGGACAAGAGAACACTGAAGCTTTCTTT

clone size: -
D gene: TRBD1
J gene: TRBJ1-4
V gene: TRBV13
CDR3 protein: CASSVAGTGHEKLFF
CDR3 DNA: TGTGCCAGCAGCGTAGCCGGGACAGGGCATGAAAAACTGTTTTTT

clone size: once
D gene: TRBD1
J gene: TRBJ1-2
V gene: TRBV4-1
CDR3 protein: CASSQDRGTGVGYTF
CDR3 DNA: TGCGCCAGCAGCCAAGATCGCGGGACAGGGGTTGGCTACACCTTC

clone size: -
D gene: -
J gene: TRBJ1-2
V gene: TRBV2
CDR3 protein: CASSEMAGPANYGYTF
CDR3 DNA: TGTGCCAGCAGTGAAATGGCGGGACCCGCGAACTATGGCTACACCTTC

clone size: -
D gene: TRBD1
J gene: TRBJ1-1
V gene: TRBV5-1
CDR3 protein: CASSAKQGVDTEAFF
CDR3 DNA: TGCGCCAGCAGCGCAAAACAGGGGGTAGATACTGAAGCTTTCTTT

clone size: -
D gene: -
J gene: TRBJ2-7
V gene: TRBV27
CDR3 protein: CASSLHESSYEQYF
CDR3 DNA: TGTGCCAGCAGCCTGCATGAGAGCTCCTACGAGCAGTACTTC

clone size: -
D gene: TRBD2
J gene: TRBJ2-1
V gene: TRBV7-3
CDR3 protein: CASSHSGSYNEQFF
CDR3 DNA: TGTGCCAGCAGCCATAGCGGGAGCTACAATGAGCAGTTCTTC

clone size: -
D gene: -
J gene: TRBJ1-5
V gene: TRBV4-2
CDR3 protein: CASSQDEVRGGQPQHF
CDR3 DNA: TGTGCCAGCAGCCAAGATGAGGTAAGGGGAGGCCAGCCCCAGCATTTT